Following are 9 T cell receptor beta chains from one sample sequenced in a study of T cell responses to AZD1222 COVID-19 vaccine. Produced via immunoSEQ multiplex PCR; TCRdb's table is partial and in-frame only. This table has about 120,000 clones, roughly 86% appearing once. The input for sequencing was peripheral blood, taken on day 0 of AZD1222 vaccination. These receptors all come from an adult in good health.

This clone occurred once. The V and J genes are TRBV11-3 and TRBJ2-2; D unresolved. Germline V gene data show CDR1 as SGHNT and CDR2 as YENEEA. V was shortened by 0 bases and J by 1 base, with 3 bases between the two germline ends. This CDR3 is built from 14 residues. The CDR3 loop reads CASSLEMNTGELFF. Here the CDR3 DNA reads TGTGCCAGCAGCTTAGAGATGAACACCGGGGAGCTGTTTTTT.

This chain uses TRBV9 with TRBJ1-3; possible D gene TRBD1, 6 bases. Trimming cost V 2 bases and J 0 bases, with 12 bases left between them. The CDR3 runs 16 residues. Looked up from germline, CDR1 is SGDLS and CDR2 is YYNGEE. CDR3 protein: CASSVMTGFSGNTIYF. DNA of the CDR3: TGTGCCAGCAGCGTTATGACAGGCTTCTCTGGAAACACCATATATTTT.

The rearrangement joins TRBV30 to TRBJ2-7; a weak D match, TRBD1 (5 bases). CDR1 and CDR2 from the germline V gene are GTSNPN and SVGIG (reference sequence). There are 15 residues in the CDR3. Between the trimmed V and J ends, which lost 3 bases and 7 bases, there was a span of 22 bases. CDR3 sequence reads: CAWRGRQGPLGEQYF. CDR3 coding DNA: TGTGCCTGGAGAGGCCGTCAGGGCCCACTCGGTGAGCAGTACTTC.

The chain carries TRBV19 and TRBJ2-4; D gene unclear. The CDR3 runs to 16 residues. V lost 1 base to trimming and J lost 0 bases, with 10 bases between them. Germline-derived CDR1 and CDR2 are LNHDA and SQIVND (reference sequence). CDR3 protein: CASSIVPGLAKNIQYF. CDR3 DNA sequence: TGTGCCAGTAGTATAGTTCCGGGTCTAGCCAAAAACATTCAGTACTTC. The variable domain in full, completed from reference TRBV19 and TRBJ2-4, reads DGGITQSPKYLFRKEGQNVTLSCEQNLNHDAMYWYRQDPGQGLRLIYYSQIVNDFQKGDIAEGYSVSREKKESFPLTVTSAQKNPTAFYLCASSIVPGLAKNIQYFGAGTRLSVL.

The rearrangement uses TRBV6-5 and TRBJ2-7; unclear D gene. Trimming stripped 6 bases from V and 3 bases from J, with 15 bases between. Germline loops: CDR1 MNHEY, CDR2 SVGAGI. The CDR3 totals 14 residues. For the CDR3, the DNA is TGTGCCAGCAGAAAAGACATCTTGAACTACGAGCAGTACTTC. Its translation is CASRKDILNYEQYF.

The rearrangement uses TRBV23-1 and TRBJ2-7, with a weak D call TRBD2 (5 bases). Being an ORF, TRBV23-1 has a function that is uncertain. Trimming removed 0 bases at V and 2 bases at J, with 14 bases between. This CDR3 is 16 amino acids long. The CDR3 spells CASSQSRREPTYEQYF. The DNA for the CDR3 is TGCGCCAGCAGTCAATCGCGTCGGGAACCTACCTACGAGCAGTACTTC.

The rearrangement joins TRBV19 to TRBJ2-7; the D gene could be TRBD1 or TRBD2 (5 bases each). Trimming pared 6 bases from V and 2 bases from J, leaving 14 bases between. Germline V gives CDR1 LNHDA, CDR2 SQIVND (reference sequence). CDR3 size: 14 residues. CDR3 in amino acids: CASRAGTATYEQYF. The CDR3 nucleotides are TGTGCCAGTAGGGCCGGGACCGCTACCTACGAGCAGTACTTC.

The chain carries TRBV7-9 and TRBJ2-7; weak D call: TRBD1 (6 bases). The CDR3 loop spans 13 amino acids. V was trimmed by 1 base and J by 5 bases, leaving 9 bases between them. Germline loops: CDR1 SEHNR, CDR2 FQNEAQ (reference sequence). CDR3 nucleotides: TGTGCCAGCAGCTTAGGGGCAGGGGACGAGCAGTACTTC. It specifies CASSLGAGDEQYF.

J is TRBJ1-1 and V is TRBV9; D is uncertain. V lost 0 bases and J lost 0, with 3 bases in between. Per the germline V gene, CDR1 is SGDLS and CDR2 is YYNGEE. CDR3 length equals 13 residues. The CDR3: CASSVGMNTEAFF. The DNA of the CDR3 is TGTGCCAGCAGCGTAGGGATGAACACTGAAGCTTTCTTT. Full variable domain (outside the CDR3, taken from reference TRBV9 and TRBJ1-1): DSGVTQTPKHLITATGQRVTLRCSPRSGDLSVYWYQQSLDQGLQFLIQYYNGEERAKGNILERFSAQQFPDLHSELNLSSLELGDSALYFCASSVGMNTEAFFGQGTRLTVV.